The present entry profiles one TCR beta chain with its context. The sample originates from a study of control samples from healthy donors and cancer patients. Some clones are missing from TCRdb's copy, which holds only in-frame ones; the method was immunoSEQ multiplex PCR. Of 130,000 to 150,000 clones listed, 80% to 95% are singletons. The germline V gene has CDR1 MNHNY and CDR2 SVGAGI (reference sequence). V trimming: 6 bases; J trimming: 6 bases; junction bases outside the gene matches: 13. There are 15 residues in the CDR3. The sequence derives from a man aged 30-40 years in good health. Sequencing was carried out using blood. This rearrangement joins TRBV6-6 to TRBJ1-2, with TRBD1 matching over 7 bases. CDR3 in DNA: TGTGCCAGCAGCTATTCTACGGGACAGTCTGATGGCTACACCTTC. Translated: CASSYSTGQSDGYTF.